A selection of T cell receptor beta chains follows, all from one sample in a study of T cell changes during pregnancy in multiple sclerosis. The protocol was immunoSEQ multiplex PCR, while the TCRdb copy is restricted to in-frame clones and leaves out a portion. The profile shows about 92,000 clones, approximately 92% of them singletons. This material consisted of peripheral blood, taken in the first trimester of pregnancy. All receptors come from a female donor with multiple sclerosis, enrolled in a pregnancy study. Each CDR3 is given with its conserved first and last residue. D genes are given only for firm matches. A row's size may be missing; if present it is once, few, many or a size class.

size: .; J: TRBJ2-6; D: TRBD1; V: TRBV5-1; DNA: TGCGCCAGCAGCCCACAGGGGACCCCTGGGGCCAACGTCCTGACTTTC; CDR3: CASSPQGTPGANVLTF
size: .; J: TRBJ1-1; D: .; V: TRBV5-8; DNA: TGTGCCAGCAGCTTGACAGGGGAAGCTTTCTTT; CDR3: CASSLTGEAFF
size: .; J: TRBJ2-2; D: TRBD2; V: TRBV18; DNA: TGTGCCAGCTCACCACCTGGGACTAGCGGCGGTCAGATCCCCGGGGAGCTGTTTTTT; CDR3: CASSPPGTSGGQIPGELFF
size: .; J: TRBJ2-7; D: TRBD2; V: TRBV4-3; DNA: TGCGCCAGCAGCCAAGGGACTAGCGGGAGTCTCTCCTACGAGCAGTACTTC; CDR3: CASSQGTSGSLSYEQYF
size: .; J: TRBJ2-7; D: .; V: TRBV9; DNA: TGTGCCAGCAGCGTAGTTAGCTACGAGCAGTACTTC; CDR3: CASSVVSYEQYF
size: once; J: TRBJ1-5; D: TRBD1; V: TRBV19; DNA: TGTGCCAGTAGTATGGGACAGGGGGGCCGAGGCAATCAGCCCCAGCATTTT; CDR3: CASSMGQGGRGNQPQHF
size: .; J: TRBJ1-2; D: .; V: TRBV6-1; DNA: TGTGCCAGCAGTTCGACGACCCGAGGAAACTATGGCTACACCTTC; CDR3: CASSSTTRGNYGYTF
size: .; J: TRBJ2-5; D: TRBD2; V: TRBV9; DNA: TGTGCCAGCAGCGTAACAGCGGGAGGGCCCCAAGAGACCCAGTACTTC; CDR3: CASSVTAGGPQETQYF
size: few; J: TRBJ2-3; D: TRBD1; V: TRBV7-9; DNA: TGTGCCAGCAGCTTCCGGGACAGATTCACAGATACGCAGTATTTT; CDR3: CASSFRDRFTDTQYF
size: .; J: TRBJ1-4; D: .; V: TRBV4-2; DNA: TGTGCCAGCAGCCAAGCCGCAGGGGCGGATGAAAAACTGTTTTTT; CDR3: CASSQAAGADEKLFF
size: .; J: TRBJ1-4; D: .; V: TRBV15; DNA: TGTGCCACCAGCAGGGACCCGAGGGGGGAAAAACTGTTTTTT; CDR3: CATSRDPRGEKLFF
size: .; J: TRBJ2-5; D: TRBD2; V: TRBV19; DNA: TGTGCCAGTAGTATAACTGCCGGGACTAGCGGACAAGAGACCCAGTACTTC; CDR3: CASSITAGTSGQETQYF
size: .; J: TRBJ1-2; D: .; V: TRBV30; DNA: TGTGCCGGGACGTGGGGGCGGACTAACTATGGCTACACCTTC; CDR3: CAGTWGRTNYGYTF
size: once; J: TRBJ1-1; D: TRBD1; V: TRBV6-4; DNA: TGTGCCAATTGCGACAGGGGAGAACGCGAAGCTTTCTTT; CDR3: CANCDRGEREAFF
size: .; J: TRBJ1-4; D: TRBD1; V: TRBV25-1; DNA: TGTGCCAGCAGTGAGACAGGGGAACTGTTTTTT; CDR3: CASSETGELFF
size: .; J: TRBJ2-7; D: .; V: TRBV7-2; DNA: TGTGCCAGCAGCCCTTTCGCGGGGCCAGCCTACGAGCAGTACTTC; CDR3: CASSPFAGPAYEQYF
size: .; J: TRBJ1-5; D: TRBD1; V: TRBV28; DNA: TGTGCCAGCAGTTTGCGGACAGGGATCCGGAGCAATCAGCCCCAGCATTTT; CDR3: CASSLRTGIRSNQPQHF
size: .; J: TRBJ2-1; D: TRBD2; V: TRBV6-6; DNA: TGTGCCAGCAGCGGACTAGCGGGCCGGGATGAGCAGTTCTTC; CDR3: CASSGLAGRDEQFF
size: .; J: TRBJ2-1; D: TRBD1; V: TRBV10-2; DNA: TGCGCCAGCATTGAAGGGGGCTCTTACAATGAGCAGTTCTTC; CDR3: CASIEGGSYNEQFF
size: .; J: TRBJ2-1; D: TRBD2; V: TRBV7-9; DNA: TGTGCCAGCAGCCCGGGGACTAGCGTCTACAATGAGCAGTTCTTC; CDR3: CASSPGTSVYNEQFF
size: once; J: TRBJ2-4; D: TRBD1; V: TRBV27; DNA: TGTGCCAGCAGTTTGCTATCAGGGGGACAACTAGCCAAAAACATTCAGTACTTC; CDR3: CASSLLSGGQLAKNIQYF
size: .; J: TRBJ1-2; D: .; V: TRBV6-6; DNA: TGTGCCACCACGGGGAGGGGAAACTATGGCTACACCTTC; CDR3: CATTGRGNYGYTF
size: .; J: TRBJ1-2; D: .; V: TRBV29-1; DNA: TGCAGCGTTGAAAAACAGGGAAACTATGGCTACACCTTC; CDR3: CSVEKQGNYGYTF
size: .; J: TRBJ2-7; D: TRBD2; V: TRBV27; DNA: TGTGCCAGCAGTTCGGGAGGGCCCTACGAGCAGTACTTC; CDR3: CASSSGGPYEQYF
size: few; J: TRBJ1-4; D: .; V: TRBV7-9; DNA: TGTGCCAGCAGCCCAGGATACGAAAAACTGTTTTTT; CDR3: CASSPGYEKLFF
size: .; J: TRBJ1-5; D: .; V: TRBV15; DNA: TGTGCCACCAGCAGAGACCGGGCGGGTAATCAGCCCCAGCATTTT; CDR3: CATSRDRAGNQPQHF
size: .; J: TRBJ2-1; D: .; V: TRBV4-2; DNA: TGTGCCAGCAGCCAAGGGGACTCCATAGGGTTCAATGAGCAGTTCTTC; CDR3: CASSQGDSIGFNEQFF
size: .; J: TRBJ2-7; D: TRBD2; V: TRBV6-1; DNA: TGTGCCAGCAGTGAAGCCCGGGGGGATTACGAGCAGTACTTC; CDR3: CASSEARGDYEQYF
size: .; J: TRBJ2-7; D: TRBD2; V: TRBV28; DNA: TGTGCCAGCAGTCCCGCAGCGGGAGGTTACGAGCAGTACTTC; CDR3: CASSPAAGGYEQYF
size: .; J: TRBJ2-7; D: TRBD2; V: TRBV5-4; DNA: TGTGCCAGCAGCCCGTGGACTAGCCCCTACGAGCAGTACTTC; CDR3: CASSPWTSPYEQYF
size: .; J: TRBJ2-4; D: .; V: TRBV2; DNA: TGTGCCAGCAGTGAAAAGGACTCCCGGTTGATAAACATTCAGTACTTC; CDR3: CASSEKDSRLINIQYF
size: .; J: TRBJ2-7; D: TRBD2; V: TRBV19; DNA: TGTGCCAGTAGTATGGCTAGCGGGGCGGTCTCCTACGAGCAGTACTTC; CDR3: CASSMASGAVSYEQYF
size: .; J: TRBJ1-2; D: TRBD1; V: TRBV6-5; DNA: TGTGCCAGCAGTTACAACAGGGGACTTGATGGCTACACCTTC; CDR3: CASSYNRGLDGYTF
size: few; J: TRBJ1-4; D: .; V: TRBV28; DNA: TGTGCCAGCAGTTTAGGAGGCATTAATGAAAAACTGTTTTTT; CDR3: CASSLGGINEKLFF
size: .; J: TRBJ2-7; D: .; V: TRBV5-1; DNA: TGCGCCAGCAGCTTGACCCAGGGATCCTACGAGCAGTACTTC; CDR3: CASSLTQGSYEQYF
size: once; J: TRBJ1-2; D: TRBD1; V: TRBV7-2; DNA: TGTGCCAGCAGCTCGAAGACAGGGGGGAAGGGAGGCTACACCTTC; CDR3: CASSSKTGGKGGYTF
size: .; J: TRBJ2-7; D: TRBD1; V: TRBV25-1; DNA: TGTGCCAGCAGTGCAAATCCCGGGACAGGGGGCTCCTACGAGCAGTACTTC; CDR3: CASSANPGTGGSYEQYF
size: .; J: TRBJ2-7; D: .; V: TRBV11-2; DNA: TGTGCCAGCGGTAACAGTATCGAGCAGTACTTC; CDR3: CASGNSIEQYF
size: once; J: TRBJ2-7; D: .; V: TRBV27; DNA: TGTGCCAGCAGTTCTAATACAGGGACCTACGAGCAGTACTTC; CDR3: CASSSNTGTYEQYF
size: .; J: TRBJ2-2; D: TRBD1; V: TRBV5-1; DNA: TGCGCCAGCAGCACCGGACAGGGGGCGAACACCGGGGAGCTGTTTTTT; CDR3: CASSTGQGANTGELFF
size: .; J: TRBJ2-7; D: .; V: TRBV18; DNA: TGTGCCAGCTCACCACCCCAGGGTGGCTACGAGCAGTACTTC; CDR3: CASSPPQGGYEQYF
size: few; J: TRBJ2-1; D: .; V: TRBV14; DNA: TGTGCCAGCAGCCAAGACAGGCCCAATGAGCAGTTCTTC; CDR3: CASSQDRPNEQFF
size: .; J: TRBJ1-2; D: .; V: TRBV19; DNA: TGTGCCAGTAGTGCTCGGACAGTTAACTATGGCTACACCTTC; CDR3: CASSARTVNYGYTF
size: .; J: TRBJ1-5; D: TRBD1; V: TRBV6-1; DNA: TGTGCCAGCAGAGATGGGACAGGCGGGTCTCAGCCCCAGCATTTT; CDR3: CASRDGTGGSQPQHF
size: .; J: TRBJ2-7; D: .; V: TRBV6-1; DNA: TGTGCCAGCAGTGAAGACGGGGGAGAGCAGTACTTC; CDR3: CASSEDGGEQYF
size: .; J: TRBJ2-2; D: TRBD2; V: TRBV19; DNA: TGTGCCAGTAGTATGGGACTAGCGGGAATTACCGGGGAGCTGTTTTTT; CDR3: CASSMGLAGITGELFF
size: .; J: TRBJ1-2; D: TRBD1; V: TRBV15; DNA: TGTGCCACCAGCAGGCTAGGGACAGGGGGCAACTATGGCTACACCTTC; CDR3: CATSRLGTGGNYGYTF
size: .; J: TRBJ2-1; D: .; V: TRBV6-5; DNA: TGTGCCAGCAGTAAGCGGACAGAATACAATGAGCAGTTCTTC; CDR3: CASSKRTEYNEQFF
size: .; J: TRBJ1-2; D: TRBD1; V: TRBV19; DNA: TGTGCCAGTAGCCCAGGGGGCGGAAGCTATGGCTACACCTTC; CDR3: CASSPGGGSYGYTF
size: .; J: TRBJ1-1; D: .; V: TRBV7-2; DNA: TGTGCCAGCAGCTTAGGAGGCCCCGGTCGGGGGGCTGAAGCTTTCTTT; CDR3: CASSLGGPGRGAEAFF
size: .; J: TRBJ1-2; D: TRBD1; V: TRBV29-1; DNA: TGCAGCGTTACCGGGACAGGGTTTTTTACCTATGGCTACACCTTC; CDR3: CSVTGTGFFTYGYTF
size: .; J: TRBJ2-2; D: .; V: TRBV9; DNA: TGTGCCAGCAGCGTAGAAAGTTTCCCGTCCCATCTAAACACCGGGGAGCTGTTTTTT; CDR3: CASSVESFPSHLNTGELFF
size: .; J: TRBJ2-3; D: TRBD2; V: TRBV19; DNA: TGTGCCAGTTCAAGCGGGAACTTTGGCACAGATACGCAGTATTTT; CDR3: CASSSGNFGTDTQYF
size: .; J: TRBJ1-1; D: TRBD1; V: TRBV15; DNA: TGTGCCACCAGCAAGGGGACAGTGGGGATCCACACTGAAGCTTTCTTT; CDR3: CATSKGTVGIHTEAFF
size: .; J: TRBJ2-6; D: .; V: TRBV28; DNA: TGTGCCAGCAGTTTCAGCTCTGGGGCCAACGTCCTGACTTTC; CDR3: CASSFSSGANVLTF
size: .; J: TRBJ2-7; D: TRBD1; V: TRBV13; DNA: TGTGCCAGCAGGGTGACAGGGTTAAGCTACGAGCAGTACTTC; CDR3: CASRVTGLSYEQYF
size: .; J: TRBJ2-7; D: TRBD2; V: TRBV28; DNA: TGTGCCAGCAGGCGGACTAGCCCCCACGAGCAGTACTTC; CDR3: CASRRTSPHEQYF
size: .; J: TRBJ2-1; D: TRBD2; V: TRBV9; DNA: TGTGCCAGCAGCCTAGCGGGAGGGCCTCCCGATGAGCAGTTCTTC; CDR3: CASSLAGGPPDEQFF
size: once; J: TRBJ2-1; D: TRBD2; V: TRBV4-1; DNA: TGCGCCAGCAGCCAAGAACCTAGCGGGAGTGCGAGCTCCTACAATGAGCAGTTCTTC; CDR3: CASSQEPSGSASSYNEQFF
size: few; J: TRBJ2-3; D: TRBD1; V: TRBV5-1; DNA: TGCGCCAGCAGCTTGACAACAGGGGAAGATACGCAGTATTTT; CDR3: CASSLTTGEDTQYF